The rows below give T cell receptor beta chains drawn from one sample of a study of beta chain features in type 1 diabetes. The method was immunoSEQ multiplex PCR; TCRdb's version includes in-frame clones alone and lacks a portion of them. The table records fewer than 550,000 clones, about an eighth of them present only once. Sequenced input: naive CD4+ T cells from blood. These receptor sequences come from a woman under 30 in good health. The CDR3 runs from the conserved cysteine through the conserved F or W. D genes are given only for firm matches. Part of the rows lack a size; the others show once, few, many or a class for expanded clones.

j_gene	d_gene	v_gene	abundance	CDR3nt	CDR3aa
TRBJ1-1	-	TRBV12-5	few	TGTGCTAGTGGCCAAACAGGGTCCACTGAAGCTTTCTTT	CASGQTGSTEAFF
TRBJ2-1	-	TRBV4-3	-	TGCGCCAGCAGCCAAGGACTAGCCTACAATGAGCAGTTCTTC	CASSQGLAYNEQFF
TRBJ1-3	-	TRBV11-1	few	TGTGCCAGCAGCTTATCGTGGAACACCATATATTTT	CASSLSWNTIYF
TRBJ2-3	-	TRBV7-9	-	TGTGCCAGCAGCTTAGGGTGGGGAGCGCCGGATACGCAGTATTTT	CASSLGWGAPDTQYF
TRBJ2-7	TRBD2	TRBV6-6	few	TGTGCCAGCAGTCCCCCAGTGGGAGGGGCAGGCGAGCAGTACTTC	CASSPPVGGAGEQYF
TRBJ2-5	-	TRBV7-9	many	TGTGCCAGCAGCTTAGGAATTTCGGGGGAGACCCAGTACTTC	CASSLGISGETQYF
TRBJ1-4	-	TRBV28	-	TGTGCCAGCAGCAGGGCGACTAATGAAAAACTGTTTTTT	CASSRATNEKLFF
TRBJ1-2	-	TRBV25-1	-	TGTGCCAGCAGCGAACAGGTAGATTATGGCTACACCTTC	CASSEQVDYGYTF
TRBJ2-3	-	TRBV11-2	few	TGTGCCAGCAGCTTAGATCTGGGGCGGACGCAGTATTTT	CASSLDLGRTQYF
TRBJ1-2	TRBD1	TRBV25-1	few	TGTGCCAGCAGACAAACCCTAGGACAGGGGGATAACTATGGCTACACCTTC	CASRQTLGQGDNYGYTF
TRBJ2-6	-	TRBV18	-	TGTGCCAGCTCACCAGTGGCTGGGGCCAACGTCCTGACTTTC	CASSPVAGANVLTF
TRBJ2-5	TRBD1	TRBV15	many	TGTGCCACCAGCAGCAGGGGGGAGACCCAGTACTTC	CATSSRGETQYF
TRBJ1-5	-	TRBV15	-	TGTGCCACCAGCAGAGGTTGGGGATTGCGGAATCAGCCCCAGCATTTT	CATSRGWGLRNQPQHF
TRBJ2-7	-	TRBV18	few	TGTGCCAGCTCAGGGGGGCAGAGGGACGAGCAGTACTTC	CASSGGQRDEQYF
TRBJ2-5	-	TRBV5-1	-	TGCGCCAGCAGCTTGGTAACCGGGGGTGAGGAGACCCAGTACTTC	CASSLVTGGEETQYF
TRBJ2-3	-	TRBV6-1	few	TGTGCCGGACGGGACCACCTAGGCACAGATACGCAGTATTTT	CAGRDHLGTDTQYF
TRBJ2-4	-	TRBV9	-	TGTGCCAGCAGCCTCCGGGGCTTAGCCAAAAACATTCAGTACTTC	CASSLRGLAKNIQYF
TRBJ2-4	-	TRBV7-8	-	TGTGCCAGCAGCTTAACCCCCAGGGGGGCAGTAGCCAAAAACATTCAGTACTTC	CASSLTPRGAVAKNIQYF
TRBJ2-5	-	TRBV9	-	TGTGCCAGCAGCGTAGACAGGGGAGGGGAGACCCAGTACTTC	CASSVDRGGETQYF
TRBJ2-7	TRBD1	TRBV10-3	-	TGTGCCATCAGTCCGGGACAGGGGATATCCTACGAGCAGTACTTC	CAISPGQGISYEQYF
TRBJ1-1	-	TRBV29-1	few	TGCAGCGTTTATAGGCTGCGGGGGGATGAAGCTTTCTTT	CSVYRLRGDEAFF
TRBJ1-2	-	TRBV6-6	few	TGTGCCATCTCCGAGGGTTCGGACGGCTACACCTTC	CAISEGSDGYTF
TRBJ2-3	TRBD2	TRBV15	few	TGTGCCACCAGCAGGGTGTTCGGGACTAGCGGGCCGGAGGGTACGCAGTATTTT	CATSRVFGTSGPEGTQYF
TRBJ2-5	-	TRBV4-1	-	TGCGCCAGCAGCCAAGATATCCAGGTAGAGACCCAGTACTTC	CASSQDIQVETQYF
TRBJ1-2	-	TRBV20-1	-	TGCAGTTGGTTTAATAACTATGGCTACACCTTC	CSWFNNYGYTF
TRBJ2-2	-	TRBV6-6	few	TGTGCCACCCGTAACACCGGGGAGCTGTTTTTT	CATRNTGELFF
TRBJ2-2	-	TRBV27	few	TGTGCCAGCCTTCCTTCCAGGGGAGGTACCGGGGAGCTGTTTTTT	CASLPSRGGTGELFF
TRBJ2-1	-	TRBV11-3	few	TGTGCCAGCAGCCAGCGACTGATTGGCCATGAGCAGTTCTTC	CASSQRLIGHEQFF
TRBJ2-1	-	TRBV6-5	-	TGTGCCAGCAGTTATGGACAGCGGTATCACAATGAGCAGTTCTTC	CASSYGQRYHNEQFF
TRBJ2-1	TRBD1	TRBV9	-	TGTGCCAGCAGCGCCCAGACAGGGGATATTGATGAGCAGTTCTTC	CASSAQTGDIDEQFF
TRBJ2-1	-	TRBV4-3	few	TGCGCCAGCAGCCAAGGCAATGAGCAGTTCTTC	CASSQGNEQFF
TRBJ2-5	TRBD2	TRBV5-1	-	TGCGCCAGCAGCGTACAGCGGGGTCGGGAGACCCAGTACTTC	CASSVQRGRETQYF
TRBJ2-1	TRBD2	TRBV4-1	-	TGCGCCAGCAGCCAAGTCCTCGAGCGGGGGGGCTTTGAGCAGTTCTTC	CASSQVLERGGFEQFF
TRBJ2-5	-	TRBV7-8	few	TGTGCCAGCAGCTTAGACAGGGTCTGGGAGACCCAGTACTTC	CASSLDRVWETQYF
TRBJ2-1	-	TRBV7-8	-	TGTGCCAGCACGGACCCCCGCTCTGAGCAGTTCTTC	CASTDPRSEQFF
TRBJ2-1	-	TRBV7-2	few	TGTGCCAGCAGCTTAGGGCCCGGGGTCTACAATGAGCAGTTCTTC	CASSLGPGVYNEQFF
TRBJ2-1	-	TRBV27	-	TGTGCCAGCAGTAGCCGAGTCGGGGGTTTTGAGCAGTTCTTC	CASSSRVGGFEQFF
TRBJ2-1	-	TRBV5-1	few	TGCGCCAGCAGCAACGGACAGAACTACAATGAGCAGTTCTTC	CASSNGQNYNEQFF
TRBJ2-3	TRBD1	TRBV29-1	-	TGCAGCGCGGACCGACAGGGGTTCACAGATACGCAGTATTTT	CSADRQGFTDTQYF
TRBJ2-3	-	TRBV5-1	-	TGCGCCAGCAGCCCGGGCGTGGTTCTTGATACGCAGTATTTT	CASSPGVVLDTQYF
TRBJ2-5	TRBD1	TRBV9	few	TGTGCCAGCAGCCCCAGGGACAGGAGAATAGAGACCCAGTACTTC	CASSPRDRRIETQYF
TRBJ2-1	TRBD1	TRBV28	few	TGTGCCAGCAGTTCTCCCCCCGGGACAGCCTATGAGCAGTTCTTC	CASSSPPGTAYEQFF
TRBJ2-1	TRBD2	TRBV19	-	TGTGCCAGTAGTACCCCGGGAGGGCCCTACAATGAGCAGTTCTTC	CASSTPGGPYNEQFF
TRBJ1-2	-	TRBV4-3	-	TGCGCCAGCAGCCAAGGGGGTAGGGATGGCTACACCTTC	CASSQGGRDGYTF
TRBJ1-5	-	TRBV27	few	TGTGCCAGCAGTTTATCTCCACAGGCTTTTCAGCCCCAGCATTTT	CASSLSPQAFQPQHF
TRBJ2-7	-	TRBV27	few	TGTGCCAGCAGTTTGAGGGAGTGGGGCAGCCAGCAGTACTTC	CASSLREWGSQQYF
TRBJ2-5	-	TRBV7-2	few	TGTGCCAGCAGCCTCAGACAGGTCGGAAAGACCCAGTACTTC	CASSLRQVGKTQYF
TRBJ2-5	-	TRBV19	once	TGTGCCAGTAGCGATGGGGCCTACGGCCAAGAGACCCAGTACTTC	CASSDGAYGQETQYF
TRBJ1-5	TRBD1	TRBV7-9	-	TGTGCCAGCAGCCCGGGACAGGTGGGGACCCAGCCCCAGCATTTT	CASSPGQVGTQPQHF
TRBJ2-5	TRBD1	TRBV7-9	-	TGTGCCAACGCCTTCCCGGACAGGGGGCTAGAGACCCAGTACTTC	CANAFPDRGLETQYF
TRBJ2-1	-	TRBV15	-	TGTGCCACCAGGCCAGTAGGGTTCCCCAATGAGCAGTTCTTC	CATRPVGFPNEQFF
TRBJ1-2	TRBD1	TRBV25-1	-	TGTGCCAGCAGCCCTTTACCGGGACAGGGCCACGGCTACACCTTC	CASSPLPGQGHGYTF
TRBJ2-7	TRBD1	TRBV19	-	TGTGCCAGTAGTATAAAGGACAGGGCCTACGAGCAGTACTTC	CASSIKDRAYEQYF
TRBJ2-3	-	TRBV9	few	TGTGCCAGCAGCTCTAAGTTGGGTGATACGCAGTATTTT	CASSSKLGDTQYF
TRBJ2-5	-	TRBV18	-	TGTGCCAGCTCACCACCACGGGGGAGAGGAGAGACCCAGTACTTC	CASSPPRGRGETQYF
TRBJ2-5	-	TRBV5-1	-	TGCGCCAGCAGCTTGGGTATATCCCAAGAGACCCAGTACTTC	CASSLGISQETQYF
TRBJ2-5	-	TRBV10-3	many	TGTGCCATCAGTGACATCGGGGGAGAGACCCAGTACTTC	CAISDIGGETQYF
TRBJ2-6	TRBD1	TRBV27	-	TGTGCCAGCACACCGGGACAGGGGCTCGGGGCCAACGTCCTGACTTTC	CASTPGQGLGANVLTF